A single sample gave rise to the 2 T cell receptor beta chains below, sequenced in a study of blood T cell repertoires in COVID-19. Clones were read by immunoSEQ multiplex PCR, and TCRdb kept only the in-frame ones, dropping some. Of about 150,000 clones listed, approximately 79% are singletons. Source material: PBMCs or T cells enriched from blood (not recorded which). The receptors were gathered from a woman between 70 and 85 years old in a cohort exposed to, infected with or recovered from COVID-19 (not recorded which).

This chain's CDR3 is CASSQGASGNGGADTQYF. The CDR3 DNA reads TGTGCCAGCAGCCAAGGGGCTAGCGGGAATGGTGGGGCAGATACGCAGTATTTT. The chain uses TRBV4-2 and TRBJ2-3; 9 bases are a match to TRBD2. Germline-derived CDR1 and CDR2 are LGHNA and YNFKEQ. There are 18 residues in the CDR3. Trimming removed 1 base from V and 4 bases from J; junction bases left unmatched: 12.

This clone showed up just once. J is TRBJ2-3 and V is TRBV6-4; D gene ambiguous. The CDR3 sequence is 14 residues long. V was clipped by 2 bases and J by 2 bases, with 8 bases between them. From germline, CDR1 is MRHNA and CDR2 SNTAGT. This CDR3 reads CASSDGQNTDTQYF. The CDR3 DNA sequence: TGTGCCAGCAGTGACGGCCAGAACACAGATACGCAGTATTTT.